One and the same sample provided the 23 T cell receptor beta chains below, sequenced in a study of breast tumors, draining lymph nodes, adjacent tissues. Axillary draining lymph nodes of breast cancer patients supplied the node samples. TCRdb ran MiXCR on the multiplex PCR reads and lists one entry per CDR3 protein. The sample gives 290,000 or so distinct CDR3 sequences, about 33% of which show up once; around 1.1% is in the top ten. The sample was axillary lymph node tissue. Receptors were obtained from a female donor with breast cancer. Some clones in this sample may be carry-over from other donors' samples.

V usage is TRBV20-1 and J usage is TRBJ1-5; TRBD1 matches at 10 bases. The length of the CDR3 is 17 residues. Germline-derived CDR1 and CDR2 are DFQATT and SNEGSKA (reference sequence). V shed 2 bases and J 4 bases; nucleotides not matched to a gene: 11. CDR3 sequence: CSARSGQGVQGNQPQHF. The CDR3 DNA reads TGCAGTGCTAGATCAGGACAGGGGGTACAGGGGAATCAGCCCCAGCATTTT.

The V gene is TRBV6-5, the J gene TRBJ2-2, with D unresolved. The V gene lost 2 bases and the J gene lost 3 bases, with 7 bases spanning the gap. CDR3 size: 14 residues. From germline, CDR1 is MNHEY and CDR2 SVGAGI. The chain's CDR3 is CASSYKGYTGELFF. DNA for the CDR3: TGTGCCAGCAGTTACAAAGGGTACACCGGGGAGCTGTTTTTT.

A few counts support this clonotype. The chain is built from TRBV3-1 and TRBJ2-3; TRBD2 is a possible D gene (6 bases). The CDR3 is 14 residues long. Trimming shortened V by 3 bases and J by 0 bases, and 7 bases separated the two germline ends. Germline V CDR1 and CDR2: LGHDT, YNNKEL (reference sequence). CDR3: CASSQGRSTDTQYF. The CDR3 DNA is TGTGCCAGCAGCCAGGGGAGGAGCACAGATACGCAGTATTTT.

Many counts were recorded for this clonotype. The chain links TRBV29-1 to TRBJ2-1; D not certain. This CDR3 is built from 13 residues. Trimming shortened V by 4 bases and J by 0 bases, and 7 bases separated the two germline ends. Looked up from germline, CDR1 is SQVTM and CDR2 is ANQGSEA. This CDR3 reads CSVVGSSYNEQFF. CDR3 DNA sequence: TGCAGCGTTGTTGGTAGCTCCTACAATGAGCAGTTCTTC.

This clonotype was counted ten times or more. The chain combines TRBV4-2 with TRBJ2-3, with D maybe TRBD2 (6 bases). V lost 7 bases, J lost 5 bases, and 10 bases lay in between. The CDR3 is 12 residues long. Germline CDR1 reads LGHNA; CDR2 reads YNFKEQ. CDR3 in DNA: TGTGCCAGCACATCCGGGGGAGATACGCAGTATTTT. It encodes CASTSGGDTQYF.

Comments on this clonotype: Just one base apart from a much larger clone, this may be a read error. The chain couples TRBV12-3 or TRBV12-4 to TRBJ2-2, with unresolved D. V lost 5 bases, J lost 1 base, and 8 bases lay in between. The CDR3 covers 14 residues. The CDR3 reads CASSIRRNTGELFF. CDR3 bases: TGTGCCAGCAGTATCAGGCGGAACACCGGGGAGCTGTTTTTT.

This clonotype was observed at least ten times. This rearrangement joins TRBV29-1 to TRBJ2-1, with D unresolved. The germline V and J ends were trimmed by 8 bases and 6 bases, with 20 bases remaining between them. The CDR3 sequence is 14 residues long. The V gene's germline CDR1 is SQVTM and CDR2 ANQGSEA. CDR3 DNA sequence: TGCAGCCTCCAGTCTGTCCGGGCCTTCAATGAGCAGTTCTTC. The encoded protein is CSLQSVRAFNEQFF.

The CDR3 bases are TGTGCCAGCAGCTTAAGTTCAGCGAACACTGAAGCTTTCTTT. Its translation: CASSLSSANTEAFF. V is TRBV7-9 and J is TRBJ1-1, with D uncertain. The CDR3 is made up of 14 amino acids. Looked up from germline, CDR1 is SEHNR and CDR2 is FQNEAQ (reference sequence). The V end lost 2 bases, the J end lost 1 base, and 8 bases lay between the germline ends.

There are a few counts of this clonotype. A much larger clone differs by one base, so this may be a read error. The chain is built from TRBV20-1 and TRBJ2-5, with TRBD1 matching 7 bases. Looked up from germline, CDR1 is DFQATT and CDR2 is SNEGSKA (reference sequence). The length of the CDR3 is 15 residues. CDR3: CCARDPTGKKKTQYF. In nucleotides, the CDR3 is TGCTGTGCTAGAGATCCGACAGGGAAGAAAAAGACCCAGTACTTC.

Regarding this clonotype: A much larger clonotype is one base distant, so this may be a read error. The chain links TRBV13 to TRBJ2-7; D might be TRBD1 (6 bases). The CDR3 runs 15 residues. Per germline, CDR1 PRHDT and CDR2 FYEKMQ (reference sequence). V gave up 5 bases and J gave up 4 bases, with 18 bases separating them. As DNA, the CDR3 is TGTGCCAGCAGCGGGCCCGGGACAAAGCCATACGAGCAGTACTTC. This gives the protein CASSGPGTKPYEQYF.

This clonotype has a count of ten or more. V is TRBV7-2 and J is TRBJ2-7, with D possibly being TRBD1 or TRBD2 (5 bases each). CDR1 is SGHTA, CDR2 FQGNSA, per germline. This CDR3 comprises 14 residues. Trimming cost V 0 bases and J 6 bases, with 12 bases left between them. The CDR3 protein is CASSLAIEGSEQYF. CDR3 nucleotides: TGTGCCAGCAGCTTAGCTATAGAGGGGAGCGAGCAGTACTTC.

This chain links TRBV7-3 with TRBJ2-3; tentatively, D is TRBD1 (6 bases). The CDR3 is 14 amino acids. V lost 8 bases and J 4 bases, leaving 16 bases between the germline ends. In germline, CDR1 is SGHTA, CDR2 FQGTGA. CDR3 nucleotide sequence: TGTGCCAGCTCACCTATAGGGACATCAGATACGCAGTATTTT. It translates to CASSPIGTSDTQYF.

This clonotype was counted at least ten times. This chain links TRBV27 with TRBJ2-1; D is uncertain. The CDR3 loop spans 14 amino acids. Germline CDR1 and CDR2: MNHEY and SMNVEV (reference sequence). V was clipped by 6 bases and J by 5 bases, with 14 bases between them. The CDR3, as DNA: TGTGCCAGCAGAACCTTCCCGGCTCACAATGAGCAGTTCTTC. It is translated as CASRTFPAHNEQFF.

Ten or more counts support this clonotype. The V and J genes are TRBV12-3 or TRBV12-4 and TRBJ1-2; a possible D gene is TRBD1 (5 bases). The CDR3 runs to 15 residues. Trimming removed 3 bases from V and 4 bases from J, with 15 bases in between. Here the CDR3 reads CASSFSGGRAYGYTF. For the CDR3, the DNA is TGTGCCAGCAGTTTCTCCGGTGGCAGGGCCTATGGCTACACCTTC.

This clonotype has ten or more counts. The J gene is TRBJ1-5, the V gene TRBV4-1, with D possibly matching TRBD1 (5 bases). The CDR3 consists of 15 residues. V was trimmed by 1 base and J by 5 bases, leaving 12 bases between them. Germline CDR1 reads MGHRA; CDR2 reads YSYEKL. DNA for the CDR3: TGCGCCAGCAGCCAAGGGGCAGGGTATGATCAGCCCCAGCATTTT. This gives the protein CASSQGAGYDQPQHF.

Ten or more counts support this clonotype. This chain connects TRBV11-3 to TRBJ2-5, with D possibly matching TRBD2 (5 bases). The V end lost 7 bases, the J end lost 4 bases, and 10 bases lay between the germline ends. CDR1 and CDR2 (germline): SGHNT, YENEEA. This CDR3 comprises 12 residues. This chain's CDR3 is CASKGGGETQYF. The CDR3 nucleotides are TGTGCCAGCAAAGGTGGAGGAGAGACCCAGTACTTC. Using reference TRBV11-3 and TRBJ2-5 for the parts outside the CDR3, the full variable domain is EAGVVQSPRYKIIEKKQPVAFWCNPISGHNTLYWYLQNLGQGPELLIRYENEEAVDDSQLPKDRFSAERLKGVDSTLKIQPAELGDSAVYLCASKGGGETQYFGPGTRLLVL.

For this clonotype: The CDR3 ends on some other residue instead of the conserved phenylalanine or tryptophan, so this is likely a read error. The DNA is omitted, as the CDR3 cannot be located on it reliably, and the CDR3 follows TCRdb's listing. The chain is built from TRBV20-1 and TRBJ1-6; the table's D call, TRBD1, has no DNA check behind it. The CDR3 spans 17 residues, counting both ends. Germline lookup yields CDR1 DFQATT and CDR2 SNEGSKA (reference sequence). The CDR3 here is CSASIRGQGAYNSPLQS.

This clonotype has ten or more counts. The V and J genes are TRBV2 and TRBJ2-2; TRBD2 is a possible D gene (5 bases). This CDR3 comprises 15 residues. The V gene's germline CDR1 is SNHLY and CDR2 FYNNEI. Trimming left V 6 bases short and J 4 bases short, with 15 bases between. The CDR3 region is CASRAGPGITGELFF. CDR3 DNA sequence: TGTGCCAGCAGGGCAGGACCCGGGATCACCGGGGAGCTGTTTTTT.

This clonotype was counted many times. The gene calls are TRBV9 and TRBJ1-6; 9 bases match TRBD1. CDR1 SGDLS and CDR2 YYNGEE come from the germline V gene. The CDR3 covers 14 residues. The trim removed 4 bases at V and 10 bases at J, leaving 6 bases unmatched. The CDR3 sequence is CASSLGQGGSPLHF. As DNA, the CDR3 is TGTGCCAGCAGCTTGGGACAGGGCGGCTCACCCCTCCACTTT.

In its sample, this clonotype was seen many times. CDR3 region: CASSLSEEAGDYNEQFF. The CDR3 nucleotides read TGTGCCAGCAGCTTATCTGAGGAAGCGGGGGACTACAATGAGCAGTTCTTC. The chain recombines TRBV13 with TRBJ2-1, with 8 bases matching TRBD2. This CDR3 contains 17 residues. V shed 2 bases and J 3 bases; nucleotides not matched to a gene: 9. The germline V gene has CDR1 PRHDT and CDR2 FYEKMQ (reference sequence).

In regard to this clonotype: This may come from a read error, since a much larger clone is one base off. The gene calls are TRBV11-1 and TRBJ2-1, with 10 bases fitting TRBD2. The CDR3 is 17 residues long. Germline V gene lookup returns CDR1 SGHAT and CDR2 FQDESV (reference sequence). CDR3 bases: TGTGCCAGCAGCTTTCTCGGGCTAGCGGGAGCCTACAATGAGCAGTCCTTC. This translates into CASSFLGLAGAYNEQSF.

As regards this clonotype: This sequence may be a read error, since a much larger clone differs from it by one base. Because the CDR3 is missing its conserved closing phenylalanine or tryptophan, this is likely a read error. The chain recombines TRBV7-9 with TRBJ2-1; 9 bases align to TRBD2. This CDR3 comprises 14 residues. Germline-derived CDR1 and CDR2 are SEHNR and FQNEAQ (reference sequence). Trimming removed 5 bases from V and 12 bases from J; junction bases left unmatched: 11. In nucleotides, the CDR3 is TGTGCCAGCAGCAGGTTTAGCGGGAGCTCCGCGCAGTTCCTC. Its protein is CASSRFSGSSAQFL.

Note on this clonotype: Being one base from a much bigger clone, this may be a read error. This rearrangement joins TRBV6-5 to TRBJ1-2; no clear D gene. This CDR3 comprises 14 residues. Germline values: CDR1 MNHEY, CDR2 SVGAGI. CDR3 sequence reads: CTSSYSKGNPGYTF. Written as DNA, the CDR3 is TGTACCAGCAGTTACTCGAAGGGCAATCCAGGCTACACCTTC.